This section outlines one T cell receptor (beta chain) sequence together with its context. The antigen is not known. This record belongs to a study of T cells expressing NK-cell markers. CDR1 and CDR2 (germline): SGHNT, YENEEA. CDR3 length: 16 amino acids. TCRdb re-called the 5' RACE reads; every CDR3 protein appears as one record, without DNA. The listing contains hundreds of thousands of distinct CDR3 sequences. Study-level points and caveats: For several donors, the dominant NKG2C+ clonotypes made up about 1.0-7.5% of their CD8+ T cells.

The chain recombines TRBV11-3 with TRBJ2-2. The receptor was isolated from a man aged 18-70 years in good health. The specimen sequenced was blood T cells: a sorted CD56 or NKG2C T cell subset, CD4+ or CD8+ T cells, or bulk PBMC T cells (not recorded which). The CDR3 loop reads CASSLEGNTNTGELFF.